The 9 T cell receptor beta chains below were found in one sample sequenced in a study of T cells after yellow fever vaccination. TCRdb reanalysed the 5' RACE reads using MiXCR and keeps one entry per CDR3 protein. The sample lists approximately 300,000 distinct CDR3 sequences; around 11% were seen once. Specimen: CD4+ T cells sorted from PBMCs, collected 45 days after the yellow fever booster vaccination. Source of these receptors: a man between 18 and 35 years old who received the YFV17D yellow fever vaccine.

Written as DNA, the CDR3 is TGCAGTGCTTACTTGACAGGGAAGGAAGATGAGCAGTTCTTC. Encoded protein: CSAYLTGKEDEQFF. This chain uses TRBV20-1 with TRBJ2-1, with TRBD1 identical over 7 bases. CDR1 is DFQATT and CDR2 is SNEGSKA in the germline V gene (reference sequence). This CDR3 region has 14 residues. Trimming removed 5 bases from V and 8 bases from J; junction bases left unmatched: 12.

The rearrangement uses TRBV20-1 and TRBJ1-5, with 7 bases lining up with TRBD1. CDR3 length equals 13 residues. In germline, CDR1 is DFQATT, CDR2 SNEGSKA (reference sequence). Unmatched junction bases numbered 1, after V lost 1 base and J lost 4 bases. The CDR3 protein is CSARGGQNQPQHF. CDR3 nucleotide sequence: TGCAGTGCTAGAGGGGGACAGAATCAGCCCCAGCATTTT.

This clonotype occurred many times. This chain connects TRBV4-3 to TRBJ2-2; possible D gene TRBD1, 5 bases. The CDR3 has 17 residues. V lost 7 bases and J 2 bases, leaving 20 bases between the germline ends. Germline V gene lookup returns CDR1 LGHNA and CDR2 YSLEER. CDR3 protein: CASTPQGLGSNTGELFF. CDR3 sequence (DNA): TGCGCCAGCACTCCGCAGGGTCTGGGGTCTAACACCGGGGAGCTGTTTTTT.

This clonotype was recorded at least ten times. This rearrangement joins TRBV16 to TRBJ2-7; tentatively, D is TRBD2 (6 bases). The germline gives CDR1 KGHSY, CDR2 FQNENV. V was trimmed by 4 bases and J by 6 bases, leaving 19 bases between them. There are 15 residues in the CDR3. Here the CDR3 reads CASSPRGEGGGEQYF. The CDR3 bases are TGTGCCAGCAGCCCACGAGGAGAGGGAGGTGGCGAGCAGTACTTC.

V and J are TRBV6-6 and TRBJ1-1; D is unresolved. The germline V gene has CDR1 MNHNY and CDR2 SVGAGI (reference sequence). The CDR3 spans 13 residues. Between the trimmed V and J ends, which lost 4 bases and 3 bases, there was a span of 9 bases. The CDR3 spells CASSFWADTEAFF. The CDR3 bases are TGTGCCAGCAGTTTCTGGGCCGACACTGAAGCTTTCTTT.

There are many counts of this clonotype. V is TRBV20-1 and J is TRBJ2-7; 11 bases map to TRBD2. Germline trimming cut 0 bases from V and 0 bases from J; bases unmatched to any gene: 22. The CDR3 sequence is 22 residues long. Per the germline V gene, CDR1 is DFQATT and CDR2 is SNEGSKA (reference sequence). CDR3 amino acids: CSARDRLTSWGGLADPSYEQYF. The CDR3, as DNA: TGCAGTGCTAGAGATCGCCTAACGTCCTGGGGGGGACTAGCGGATCCCTCCTACGAGCAGTACTTC.

There are a few counts of this clonotype. The chain joins TRBV6-4 to TRBJ2-7; a possible D gene is TRBD2 (6 bases). This CDR3 spans 13 amino acids. V was trimmed by 6 bases and J by 2 bases, leaving 11 bases between them. The germline V gene has CDR1 MRHNA and CDR2 SNTAGT. CDR3 sequence: CASRETSTYEQYV. CDR3 DNA: TGTGCCAGCAGGGAAACTAGCACCTACGAGCAGTACGTC.

The table lists this clonotype with a few counts. The rearrangement joins TRBV11-3 to TRBJ2-1, with TRBD2 identical over 10 bases. The V gene's germline CDR1 is SGHNT and CDR2 YENEEA. CDR3 size: 14 residues. The V and J ends lost 1 base and 10 bases, in that order; junction bases with no gene match: 4. CDR3 residues: CASSLVAGLAEQFF. The CDR3 coding sequence is TGTGCCAGCAGCTTAGTTGCGGGACTAGCGGAGCAGTTCTTC.

CDR3 sequence: CSAPADSGGFLLHTQYF. The DNA for the CDR3 is TGCAGTGCCCCCGCGGATAGCGGGGGGTTTCTGCTGCATACGCAGTATTTT. This chain joins TRBV20-1 and TRBJ2-3, with 10 bases matching TRBD2. Germline V gene sequence: CDR1 DFQATT, CDR2 SNEGSKA (reference sequence). The ends lost 6 bases at V and 7 bases at J; junction bases unmatched: 19. The CDR3 has 17 residues.